The clone carrying this T cell receptor beta chain was counted at least ten times. Its antigen remains unidentified. Stated time point: newly diagnosed GD, antithyroid drugs for less than 3 months. Preparation of the TCR library used RNA extracted from PBMCs. The data stem from a study of regulatory T cells in long-lasting Graves disease. The ends lost 6 bases at V and 6 bases at J; junction bases unmatched: 6. The CDR3 sequence is 14 residues long. Germline V gene sequence: CDR1 MNHNS, CDR2 SASEGT. General study findings and limits: Examination was confined to peripheral blood, excluding thyroid tissue.

For TCR beta, libraries came from iRepertoire HTBI primers and Arm-PCR of CDR3 regions. In the original analysis: The identification of 50 to 65 TRBV and around 15 TRBJ segments was made across samples. Each CDR3 protein is one row after TCRdb ran MiXCR on the multiplex PCR reads. These V and J calls derive from TCRdb rather than the authors' analysis. This table holds 680,000 or so distinct CDR3 sequences, around 17% found once. These records were also assigned to another study, of T cells in Graves' hyperthyroidism and ophthalmopathy. As reported in that work: Researchers defined stable Graves' hyperthyroidism as no ophthalmopathy progression within 18 months. Stable hyperthyroidism was told apart from ophthalmopathy by a model built on 13 V-J features.

This chain uses TRBV6-1 with TRBJ1-5; 9 bases map to TRBD1. This sequence originates from a woman aged 25 to 39 with Graves disease. Source: peripheral blood mononuclear cells (PBMCs), taken at new diagnosis, from a patient treated with antithyroid drugs. The CDR3 DNA is TGTGCCAGCAGGGGACAGGGTGTCAGTCAGCCCCAGCATTTT. It yields the protein CASRGQGVSQPQHF.